Below, one T cell receptor (beta chain) is given with its context. Its cognate antigen is unknown. Each cDNA molecule carried a unique molecular identifier. TCRdb itself ran the 5' RACE reads through MiXCR, one entry per CDR3 protein. The sample carries 68,000 or so distinct CDR3 sequences, about 12% recorded once. Germline values: CDR1 KGHSH, CDR2 LQKENI. The V gene lost 2 bases and the J gene lost 4 bases, with 20 bases spanning the gap. This CDR3 has 17 amino acids. This specimen belongs to a study of early T cells in non-severe SARS-CoV-2 infection. Study-wide results and caveats: Private and CD4 specificities were missed by VDJdb matching, which favored anti-spike CD8 responses.

This TCR was sampled from an adult who was a healthcare worker with PCR-confirmed SARS-CoV-2 infection or an uninfected control (not recorded which). The sample comprised whole blood. The V gene is TRBV18, the J gene TRBJ1-1; a possible D gene is TRBD1 (6 bases). In nucleotides, the CDR3 is TGTGCCAGCTCACCAAGTCGGACAGCTCCCTGGGGCACTGAAGCTTTCTTT. It is translated as CASSPSRTAPWGTEAFF.